These 11 T cell receptor beta chains were sequenced from one sample in a study of blood T cell repertoires in COVID-19. Some clones are missing from TCRdb's copy, which holds only in-frame ones; the method was immunoSEQ multiplex PCR. The table lists roughly 70,000 clones, 91% of them singletons. Material for sequencing was peripheral blood. Receptors originate from a human donor with active COVID-19. The donor label of this sample is uncertain.

V is TRBV6-5 and J is TRBJ2-7, with TRBD1 matching 10 bases. The length of the CDR3 is 14 residues. Germline lookup yields CDR1 MNHEY and CDR2 SVGAGI. With V trimmed by 2 bases and J by 7 bases, 5 bases remained unmatched. CDR3 sequence: CASSYDRGLGEQYF. CDR3 DNA: TGTGCCAGCAGTTACGACAGGGGGCTGGGGGAGCAGTACTTC.

The rearrangement uses TRBV15 and TRBJ2-7, with D tentatively TRBD1 (6 bases). With 0 bases removed from V and 5 bases from J, the gap between germline ends came to 11 bases. The CDR3 has 14 residues. Per germline, CDR1 LNHNV and CDR2 YYDKDF (reference sequence). CDR3 DNA sequence: TGTGCCACCAGCAGAGACAGGGGCCGCGACGAGCAGTACTTC. Its protein product is CATSRDRGRDEQYF.

The chain recombines TRBV10-3 with TRBJ1-1; TRBD1 agrees at 9 bases. The CDR3 is 15 residues long. Germline loops: CDR1 ENHRY, CDR2 SYGVKD. The V gene end was trimmed by 4 bases and the J gene end by 5 bases; junction bases not matched to a gene: 8. CDR3 DNA: TGTGCCATCAGTGGTTCGGACAGGGGAGGAACTGAAGCTTTCTTT. It translates to CAISGSDRGGTEAFF.

V and J are TRBV6-5 and TRBJ2-7; D perhaps matches TRBD1 (6 bases). V was pared by 0 bases and J by 4 bases, with 16 bases between. Germline lookup yields CDR1 MNHEY and CDR2 SVGAGI. CDR3 length: 16 amino acids. CDR3 coding DNA: TGTGCCAGCAGTTACTCGTTACAGGGAATTGGTTACGAGCAGTACTTC. It yields the protein CASSYSLQGIGYEQYF.

V usage is TRBV12-3 or TRBV12-4 and J usage is TRBJ1-6; the D gene is possibly TRBD1 (6 bases). V dropped 3 bases and J dropped 8 bases, with 8 bases sitting between them. The CDR3 is made up of 13 amino acids. CDR3 sequence reads: CASSLRGHSPLHF. Here the CDR3 DNA reads TGTGCCAGCAGTTTGCGGGGGCATTCACCCCTCCACTTT.

This clone has a single count. V gene TRBV6-2 or TRBV6-3 combines with J gene TRBJ2-7; D is perhaps TRBD2 (6 bases). Per the germline V gene, CDR1 is MNHEY and CDR2 is SVGEGT. The V gene lost 5 bases and the J gene lost 7 bases, with 15 bases spanning the gap. The CDR3 consists of 13 residues. CDR3 sequence: CASSLGLLWEQYF. CDR3 DNA sequence: TGTGCCAGCAGTCTGGGACTGCTTTGGGAGCAGTACTTC.

This chain uses TRBV7-2 with TRBJ2-6, with 7 bases fitting TRBD1. CDR3 length equals 17 residues. Trimming took 5 bases from V and 3 from J; bases not matched to a gene: 10. CDR1 is SGHTA and CDR2 is FQGNSA in the germline V gene. CDR3 residues: CASSPLPTGYGANVLTF. The CDR3 bases are TGTGCCAGCAGCCCACTACCGACAGGGTATGGGGCCAACGTCCTGACTTTC.

CDR3 amino acids: CARRYRGPGRHYGYTF. DNA for the CDR3: TGTGCCAGGAGATACAGGGGCCCTGGCAGACACTATGGCTACACCTTC. This chain connects TRBV7-5 to TRBJ1-2; TRBD1, as called in the table, went unchecked against the DNA. TRBV7-5 is a pseudogene segment. CDR3 length: 16 residues.

The rearrangement joins TRBV28 to TRBJ1-4; TRBD1 might be the D (5 bases). The ends were cut back, 6 bases at V and 8 bases at J, with 19 bases in the middle. The CDR3 loop spans 15 amino acids. Germline V gene data show CDR1 as MDHEN and CDR2 as SYDVKM. CDR3 bases: TGTGCCAGCAGGCCCTGGACGCTTGGGGCGGAAAAACTGTTTTTT. This encodes CASRPWTLGAEKLFF.

V gene TRBV2 combines with J gene TRBJ2-7, with D possibly TRBD1 on 5 matching bases. The V and J ends lost 7 bases and 4 bases respectively, with 11 bases between them. CDR3 length equals 12 residues. Germline CDR1 SNHLY, CDR2 FYNNEI. CDR3 protein: CASNQGSYEQYF. CDR3 DNA: TGTGCCAGCAACCAGGGTTCATACGAGCAGTACTTC.

The V and J genes are TRBV9 and TRBJ2-7, with 15 positions matching TRBD2. The CDR3 contains 16 residues. Germline CDR1 is SGDLS and CDR2 is YYNGEE. V was pared by 5 bases and J by 2 bases, with 5 bases of the junction left unmatched. The CDR3 spells CASSEGLAGGPYEQYF. In DNA form, the CDR3 reads TGTGCCAGCAGTGAAGGACTAGCGGGAGGGCCCTACGAGCAGTACTTC.